This is a list of T cell receptor beta chains from one sample in a study of blood T cells in healthy people across ages. TCRdb itself ran the 5' RACE reads through MiXCR, one entry per CDR3 protein. In the table there are roughly 800,000 distinct CDR3 sequences, more than 20% of which are singletons. These same records also appear under a second study, on T cells of mothers and their children.

Sequenced material: blood. The source of these receptors is a boy younger than 18 in good health. Each CDR3 is given with its conserved first and last residue. D genes are given only for firm matches. Clone size appears in some rows only: once, few, many, or a class for an expanded clone.

CSATHRDSYEQYF TGCAGTGCTACCCACAGGGACTCCTACGAGCAGTACTTC NA TRBV20-1 NA TRBJ2-7
CASSVRQGLWGVTDAGELFF TGTGCCAGCAGTGTACGACAGGGCCTCTGGGGGGTAACAGACGCCGGGGAGCTGTTTTTT NA TRBV27 few TRBJ2-2
CAGSDGYSYNEQFF TGTGCCGGCAGTGACGGGTATTCCTACAATGAGCAGTTCTTC NA TRBV25-1 NA TRBJ2-1
CASSFLPVSNQPQHF TGTGCCAGCAGTTTTCTCCCCGTTAGCAATCAGCCCCAGCATTTT NA TRBV12-3/TRBV12-4 once TRBJ1-5
CASSLWGDYNEQFF TGTGCCAGCAGTTTATGGGGGGACTACAATGAGCAGTTCTTC NA TRBV27 NA TRBJ2-1
CSVSPGQGNSPLHF TGCAGCGTTTCACCGGGACAGGGAAATTCACCCCTCCACTTT TRBD1 TRBV29-1 NA TRBJ1-6
CASSGDRADPTNYGYTF TGTGCCAGCAGCGGGGACAGGGCAGACCCAACTAACTATGGCTACACCTTC TRBD1 TRBV9 NA TRBJ1-2
CASRAGGQLTEAFF TGTGCCAGCAGAGCGGGGGGACAACTCACTGAAGCTTTCTTT NA TRBV6-2/TRBV6-3 NA TRBJ1-1
CASSSAGTPMDEQFF TGTGCCAGCAGCTCCGCCGGGACTCCAATGGATGAGCAGTTCTTC NA TRBV7-3 NA TRBJ2-1
CAISDGTSSTGELFF TGTGCCATCAGCGACGGGACTAGCTCCACCGGGGAGCTGTTTTTT TRBD2 TRBV10-3 few TRBJ2-2
CAIRGSTEAFF TGTGCCATCCGGGGGTCCACTGAAGCTTTCTTT NA TRBV10-3 few TRBJ1-1
CASSPWAGVGETQYF TGTGCCAGCAGCCCTTGGGCAGGGGTTGGAGAGACCCAGTACTTC NA TRBV7-8 few TRBJ2-5
CASSLGPADNYGYTF TGTGCCAGCAGCTTAGGTCCAGCGGATAACTATGGCTACACCTTC NA TRBV7-3 few TRBJ1-2
CASSPQPPSLAGISGEQFF TGTGCCAGCAGCCCACAACCCCCCTCCCTAGCGGGAATTTCGGGTGAGCAGTTCTTC TRBD2 TRBV9 NA TRBJ2-1
CASSSGQPLRETQYF TGTGCCAGCAGTTCTGGTCAGCCTTTAAGAGAGACCCAGTACTTC NA TRBV28 few TRBJ2-5
CASSLAQGQTEAFF TGTGCCAGCAGCTTGGCTCAGGGGCAAACTGAAGCTTTCTTT NA TRBV12-1 NA TRBJ1-1
CASSLRERGEAFF TGTGCCAGCAGCCTCAGAGAGAGGGGTGAAGCTTTCTTT NA TRBV7-2 NA TRBJ1-1
CASSLVHFYEQYF TGTGCCAGCAGCTTAGTACACTTCTACGAGCAGTACTTC NA TRBV7-2 NA TRBJ2-7
CSVTGYQETQYF TGCAGCGTGACAGGGTACCAAGAGACCCAGTACTTC TRBD1 TRBV29-1 NA TRBJ2-5
CSVETSGTGYSDTQYF TGCAGCGTTGAAACGTCTGGGACAGGGTATTCAGATACGCAGTATTTT TRBD1 TRBV29-1 few TRBJ2-3
CASSLSAGGPREQYF TGCGCCAGCAGCTTGTCGGCGGGAGGGCCCCGCGAGCAGTACTTC TRBD2 TRBV5-1 few TRBJ2-7
CAFLSVGGYTF TGTGCCTTCCTTAGTGTCGGGGGCTACACCTTC NA TRBV10-3 NA TRBJ1-2
CASRPPTGRTEAFF TGCGCCAGCAGACCGCCAACAGGGAGGACTGAAGCTTTCTTT NA TRBV5-1 NA TRBJ1-1
CASSLIRARETQYF TGTGCCAGCAGCTTGATTAGGGCCCGAGAGACCCAGTACTTC NA TRBV5-6 NA TRBJ2-5
CSTGGARWETQYF TGCAGCACAGGAGGGGCCCGGTGGGAGACCCAGTACTTC NA TRBV29-1 NA TRBJ2-5
CASSTGTGENEQYF TGCGCCAGCAGTACCGGGACAGGGGAAAACGAGCAGTACTTC TRBD1 TRBV5-1 few TRBJ2-7
CATSPAASGNTIYF TGTGCCACCTCTCCCGCAGCCTCTGGAAACACCATATATTTT NA TRBV15 few TRBJ1-3
CSALADRGGYGYTF TGCAGTGCTCTTGCGGACAGGGGGGGCTATGGCTACACCTTC TRBD1 TRBV20-1 few TRBJ1-2
CASSYSAGSGELFF TGTGCCAGCAGTTACTCTGCCGGGTCCGGGGAGCTGTTTTTT NA TRBV6-5 few TRBJ2-2